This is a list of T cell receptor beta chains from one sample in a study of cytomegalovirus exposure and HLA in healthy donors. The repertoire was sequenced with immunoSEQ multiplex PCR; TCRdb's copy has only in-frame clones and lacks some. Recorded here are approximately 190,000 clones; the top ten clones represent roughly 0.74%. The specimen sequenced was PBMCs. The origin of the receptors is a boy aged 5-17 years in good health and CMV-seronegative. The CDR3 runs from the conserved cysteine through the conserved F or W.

CASSLAQTTGGLTYNSPLHF TRBJ1-6 TRBV5-1
CASSLVGPGQGPDTQYF TRBJ2-3 TRBV7-2
CASSPIGRRDTGELFF TRBJ2-2 TRBV5-1
CASSLGVPEKLFF TRBJ1-4 TRBV7-6
CASSPYASSYNEQFF TRBJ2-1 TRBV18
CASSALFATNEKLFF TRBJ1-4 TRBV25-1
CASSFSPGQGTYEQYF TRBJ2-7 TRBV5-1
CASSLGAGIQYF TRBJ2-4 TRBV5-1
CASSSKLDRGGYGYTF TRBJ1-2 TRBV5-8
CASSQGVSSYEQYF TRBJ2-7 TRBV2
CASSYLAGGGAGELFF TRBJ2-2 TRBV4-3